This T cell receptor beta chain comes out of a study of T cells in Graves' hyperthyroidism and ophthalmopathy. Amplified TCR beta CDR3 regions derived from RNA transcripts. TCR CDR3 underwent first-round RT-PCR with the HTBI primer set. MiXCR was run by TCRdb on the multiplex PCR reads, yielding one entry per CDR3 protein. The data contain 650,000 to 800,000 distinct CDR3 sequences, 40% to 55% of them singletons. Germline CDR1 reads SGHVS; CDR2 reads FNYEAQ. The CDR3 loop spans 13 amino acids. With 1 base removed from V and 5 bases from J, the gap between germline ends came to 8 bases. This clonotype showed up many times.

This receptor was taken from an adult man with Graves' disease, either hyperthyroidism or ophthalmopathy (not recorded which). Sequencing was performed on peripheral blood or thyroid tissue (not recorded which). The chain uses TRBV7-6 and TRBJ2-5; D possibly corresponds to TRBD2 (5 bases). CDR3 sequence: CASSLVLVETQYF. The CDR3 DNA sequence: TGTGCCAGCAGCTTAGTACTAGTGGAGACCCAGTACTTC.